A selection of T cell receptor beta chains follows, all from one sample in a study of blood T cell repertoires in COVID-19. Some clones are missing from TCRdb's copy, which holds only in-frame ones; the method was immunoSEQ multiplex PCR. In the table there are hundreds of thousands of clones, 88% of which are singletons. Sequenced input: PBMCs or T cells enriched from blood (not recorded which). Receptors were obtained from a woman aged 45-65 years who had recovered from COVID-19. Each CDR3 is given with its conserved first and last residue. Fields, in order: CDR3 protein, CDR3 DNA, CDR3 length, D gene, V gene, J gene, clone size. D genes are given only for firm matches. Clone size appears in some rows only: once, few, many, or a class for an expanded clone.

CASSPGQGRDTEAFF	TGTGCCAGCTCACCTGGACAGGGGAGGGACACTGAAGCTTTCTTT	15	TRBD1	TRBV18	TRBJ1-1	few
CASRQHMNTEAFF	TGTGCCAGCCGACAGCACATGAACACTGAAGCTTTCTTT	13	-	TRBV28	TRBJ1-1	-
CASSRDNRRKLFF	TGTGCCAGCAGTCGGGACAACCGGCGTAAACTGTTTTTT	13	-	TRBV2	TRBJ1-4	-
CASSSQGQSNQPQHF	TGTGCCAGCAGCTCCCAGGGGCAAAGCAATCAGCCCCAGCATTTT	15	-	TRBV7-2	TRBJ1-5	-
CASSPTGPSNYGYTF	TGTGCCAGCAGTCCGACAGGGCCCTCTAACTATGGCTACACCTTC	15	TRBD1	TRBV2	TRBJ1-2	-
CASSTHTPSTDTQYF	TGTGCCAGCAGTACACACACCCCTAGCACAGATACGCAGTATTTT	15	-	TRBV28	TRBJ2-3	-
CASSLYGKGLGNQPQHF	TGTGCCAGCAGTTTATACGGGAAAGGACTGGGCAATCAGCCCCAGCATTTT	17	-	TRBV28	TRBJ1-5	-
CASRPGQGPGGELFF	TGTGCCAGCCGCCCGGGACAGGGGCCGGGCGGGGAGCTGTTTTTT	15	TRBD1	TRBV6-5	TRBJ2-2	-
CASSLAWGGSYNEQFF	TGTGCCAGCAGCTTAGCGTGGGGGGGCTCCTACAATGAGCAGTTCTTC	16	TRBD2	TRBV7-2	TRBJ2-1	-
CATSDWDTNQPQHF	TGTGCCACCAGTGATTGGGACACCAATCAGCCCCAGCATTTT	14	-	TRBV24-1	TRBJ1-5	-
CAGRAGLAGTGELFF	TGTGCCGGCAGGGCGGGACTAGCGGGAACCGGGGAGCTGTTTTTT	15	TRBD2	TRBV2	TRBJ2-2	-
CASSVGAGGLTDTQYF	TGTGCCAGCAGCGTTGGAGCGGGAGGACTCACAGATACGCAGTATTTT	16	TRBD2	TRBV9	TRBJ2-3	-
CASSYSLSGSQYF	TGTGCCAGCAGTTACTCCCTTTCCGGGTCGCAGTATTTT	13	-	TRBV6-5	TRBJ2-3	once
CAISRGTSGSHNEQFF	TGTGCCATCAGCCGGGGTACTAGCGGGAGCCACAATGAGCAGTTCTTC	16	TRBD2	TRBV10-3	TRBJ2-1	-
CASSNPRTSGIADTQYF	TGTGCCAGTAGTAATCCCAGGACTAGCGGGATAGCAGATACGCAGTATTTT	17	TRBD2	TRBV19	TRBJ2-3	once
CATSRDRTGVEGGPGYTF	TGTGCCACCAGCAGAGATCGAACAGGGGTGGAAGGAGGTCCCGGCTACACCTTC	18	TRBD1	TRBV15	TRBJ1-2	-
CASSQGTANSYEQYF	TGTGCCAGCAGCCAAGGGACAGCCAACTCCTACGAGCAGTACTTC	15	-	TRBV14	TRBJ2-7	-
CASSQELAGELFF	TGCGCCAGCAGCCAAGAATTAGCCGGGGAGCTGTTTTTT	13	-	TRBV4-1	TRBJ2-2	-
CASAMGGSQPQHF	TGTGCCAGCGCTATGGGAGGGAGTCAGCCCCAGCATTTT	13	-	TRBV7-3	TRBJ1-5	-
CASSHFLDRAGNTEAFF	TGTGCCAGCTCACACTTTTTGGACAGGGCGGGGAACACTGAAGCTTTCTTT	17	TRBD1	TRBV18	TRBJ1-1	-
CASSLGQTTEAFF	TGTGCCAGCAGCTTAGGACAGACCACTGAAGCTTTCTTT	13	-	TRBV7-2	TRBJ1-1	few
CASSLGDRAHNEQFF	TGTGCCAGCAGCTTAGGGGACAGGGCCCACAATGAGCAGTTCTTC	15	TRBD1	TRBV7-2	TRBJ2-1	-
CASSHPSSYEQYF	TGTGCCAGCAGCCATCCTAGCTCCTACGAGCAGTACTTC	13	-	TRBV5-4	TRBJ2-7	-
CASSLAENTEAFF	TGTGCCAGCAGCTTAGCAGAGAACACTGAAGCTTTCTTT	13	-	TRBV7-3	TRBJ1-1	-
CASSYSSGNTIYF	TGTGCCAGCAGTTACAGCTCTGGAAACACCATATATTTT	13	-	TRBV2	TRBJ1-3	-
CASSSQTGFANEKLFF	TGTGCCAGCAGTTCCCAAACAGGGTTTGCTAATGAAAAACTGTTTTTT	16	-	TRBV28	TRBJ1-4	-
CASSPGGTGGTEAFF	TGTGCCAGCAGCCCCGGTGGGACAGGGGGCACTGAAGCTTTCTTT	15	TRBD1	TRBV7-9	TRBJ1-1	few
CASSQTQGSNQPQHF	TGTGCCAGCAGCCAGACCCAGGGGAGCAATCAGCCCCAGCATTTT	15	-	TRBV5-8	TRBJ1-5	once
CASSSHRTMNTEAFF	TGTGCCAGCAGTTCCCACAGGACAATGAACACTGAAGCTTTCTTT	15	-	TRBV27	TRBJ1-1	-
CASSGQQGSFSEAFF	TGTGCCAGCAGTGGGCAGCAGGGAAGTTTCTCTGAAGCTTTCTTT	15	-	TRBV2	TRBJ1-1	-
CASSQDRGGGAFF	TGTGCCAGCAGCCAAGACAGGGGTGGTGGAGCTTTCTTT	13	-	TRBV14	TRBJ1-1	-
CASSYLADTQYF	TGTGCCAGCAGTTACTTAGCAGATACGCAGTATTTT	12	-	TRBV2	TRBJ2-3	-
CASSSNGYTF	TGTGCCAGCAGTTCTAATGGCTACACCTTC	10	-	TRBV28	TRBJ1-2	-
CASSLARGAGNEQFF	TGTGCCAGCAGCTTAGCACGCGGGGCTGGGAATGAGCAGTTCTTC	15	-	TRBV7-2	TRBJ2-1	once
CASSLTFSYEQYF	TGTGCCAGCAGTTTGACTTTCTCCTACGAGCAGTACTTC	13	-	TRBV28	TRBJ2-7	-
CASSPRLAGSSYNEQFF	TGCGCCAGCAGCCCCAGACTAGCGGGCAGCTCCTACAATGAGCAGTTCTTC	17	TRBD2	TRBV4-3	TRBJ2-1	-
CASSLDRGSYEQYF	TGCGCCAGCAGCTTGGATAGGGGCTCCTACGAGCAGTACTTC	14	-	TRBV5-1	TRBJ2-7	-
CAMQPGLAGGFDQYF	TGTGCCATGCAACCGGGGTTAGCGGGAGGTTTTGACCAGTACTTC	15	TRBD2	TRBV2	TRBJ2-5	-
CASRGKGGPETQYF	TGTGCCAGCAGAGGGAAAGGGGGCCCAGAGACCCAGTACTTC	14	TRBD1	TRBV5-4	TRBJ2-5	-
CASSPFPGASTDTQYF	TGTGCTAGCAGCCCATTCCCGGGAGCGAGCACAGATACGCAGTATTTT	16	-	TRBV7-7	TRBJ2-3	-
CASSGVEGAYEQYF	TGTGCCAGCAGCGGTGTTGAAGGGGCCTACGAGCAGTACTTC	14	-	TRBV9	TRBJ2-7	-
CASSHPTSRNNEQFF	TGCGCCAGCAGTCATCCGACTAGCCGAAATAATGAGCAGTTCTTC	15	TRBD2	TRBV23-1	TRBJ2-1	once
CASSSRLAAAETQYF	TGTGCCAGCAGTTCCCGACTAGCGGCGGCTGAGACCCAGTACTTC	15	TRBD2	TRBV6-2/TRBV6-3	TRBJ2-5	-
CASSSTGREKLFF	TGTGCCAGCAGCTCGACAGGGAGGGAAAAACTGTTTTTT	13	TRBD1	TRBV5-5	TRBJ1-4	-
CASRSGGGEGYTF	TGTGCCAGCAGAAGCGGAGGTGGGGAAGGCTACACCTTC	13	-	TRBV28	TRBJ1-2	-
CASSPRGLGEPQHF	TGTGCCAGCAGCCCCAGAGGGTTGGGAGAGCCCCAGCATTTT	14	-	TRBV6-5	TRBJ1-5	-
CASSVDTLRVGQGQAGELFF	TGTGCCAGCAGCGTAGACACCCTTCGGGTAGGACAGGGTCAGGCCGGGGAGCTGTTTTTT	20	TRBD1	TRBV9	TRBJ2-2	-
CASSLTGVETQYF	TGTGCCAGCAGCTTAACAGGGGTAGAGACCCAGTACTTC	13	TRBD1	TRBV7-9	TRBJ2-5	-
CASKIAGGPREQYF	TGTGCCAGTAAGATAGCGGGAGGGCCTCGCGAGCAGTACTTC	14	TRBD2	TRBV6-5	TRBJ2-7	-
CASSLLPASYNEQFF	TGTGCCAGCAGTTTATTGCCAGCGAGCTACAATGAGCAGTTCTTC	15	-	TRBV27	TRBJ2-1	-
CASSHLEGGSGRTDTQYF	TGTGCCAGCAGCCACCTCGAAGGGGGGAGCGGGAGGACAGATACGCAGTATTTT	18	TRBD2	TRBV4-2	TRBJ2-3	-
CASSSRTSGPSYEQYF	TGTGCCAGCAGTTCTAGGACTAGCGGGCCCTCCTACGAGCAGTACTTC	16	TRBD2	TRBV28	TRBJ2-7	-
CASSSGHFYGYTF	TGTGCCAGCAGTTCGGGACACTTCTATGGCTACACCTTC	13	-	TRBV28	TRBJ1-2	-